This passage covers 31 T cell receptor beta chains from one sample sequenced in a study of blood T cell repertoires in COVID-19. Profiled with immunoSEQ multiplex PCR; TCRdb holds only in-frame clones, not every one. The profile shows fewer than 60,000 clones, roughly four fifths of them singletons. Input material: peripheral blood. These receptors were obtained from a man aged 60-69 years with acute or convalescent COVID-19.

A few counts support this clone. This sequence joins TRBV4-2 and TRBJ1-3, with TRBD1 matching 7 bases. Per the germline V gene, CDR1 is LGHNA and CDR2 is YNFKEQ. This CDR3 has 17 residues. V was clipped by 0 bases and J by 7 bases; unmatched bases: 12. The CDR3 DNA reads TGTGCCAGCAGCCAAGATTTCTCAGGGGGTGGCTCGAACACCATATATTTT. This translates into CASSQDFSGGGSNTIYF.

This clone was counted once. J is TRBJ1-2 and V is TRBV7-8; 8 nucleotides agree with TRBD1. CDR3 length: 14 residues. With 1 base clipped from V and 8 bases from J, the junction kept 6 bases outside the gene matches. CDR1 and CDR2 from the germline V gene are SGHVS and FQNEAQ. The CDR3 loop reads CASSLGQGARGYTF. The CDR3, as DNA: TGTGCCAGCAGCTTAGGCCAGGGGGCGAGGGGCTACACCTTC. Full variable domain (rest looked up from reference TRBV7-8 and TRBJ1-2): GAGVSQSPRYKVAKRGQDVALRCDPISGHVSLFWYQQALGQGPEFLTYFQNEAQLDKSGLPSDRFFAERPEGSVSTLKIQRTQQEDSAVYLCASSLGQGARGYTFGSGTRLTVV.

The V and J genes are TRBV14 and TRBJ1-2; a weak D match, TRBD1 (5 bases). CDR1 SGHDN and CDR2 FVKESK come from the germline V gene. The CDR3 is made up of 13 amino acids. The V end lost 4 bases, the J end lost 6 bases, and 12 bases lay between the germline ends. CDR3 protein: CASSPRGTDGYTF. In nucleotides, the CDR3 is TGTGCCAGCAGCCCCCGGGGGACTGATGGCTACACCTTC.

The chain links TRBV19 to TRBJ1-6; D might be TRBD1 (5 bases). In germline, CDR1 is LNHDA, CDR2 SQIVND (reference sequence). This CDR3 has 13 amino acids. V lost 3 bases to trimming and J lost 10 bases, with 10 bases between them. This chain's CDR3 is CASSMEGESPLHF. The CDR3 coding sequence is TGTGCCAGTAGTATGGAAGGGGAATCACCCCTCCACTTT.

The chain recombines TRBV19 with TRBJ2-7; 10 nucleotides match TRBD1. Trimming took 6 bases from V and 5 from J; bases not matched to a gene: 13. CDR3 length: 16 amino acids. Germline-derived CDR1 and CDR2 are LNHDA and SQIVND (reference sequence). CDR3 DNA: TGTGCCAGTAGCCCCTTCGGACAGGGGGATTTCAACGAGCAGTACTTC. Residues: CASSPFGQGDFNEQYF.

The chain has TRBV19 and TRBJ2-6, with D possibly TRBD1 on 5 matching bases. CDR3 length: 16 residues. V lost 3 bases, J lost 3 bases, and 12 bases lay in between. Germline CDR1 is LNHDA and CDR2 is SQIVND (reference sequence). CDR3 in amino acids: CASSMGRAGGANVLTF. The CDR3 DNA is TGTGCCAGTAGTATGGGCAGGGCAGGTGGGGCCAACGTCCTGACTTTC.

The chain couples TRBV6-4 to TRBJ2-2; weak D call: TRBD2 (5 bases). The V end lost 3 bases, the J end lost 3 bases, and 8 bases lay between the germline ends. Germline values: CDR1 MRHNA, CDR2 SNTAGT. This CDR3 is 14 amino acids long. CDR3 sequence: CASSEQRDTGELFF. The CDR3 region has the DNA TGTGCCAGCAGTGAACAGAGGGACACCGGGGAGCTGTTTTTT.

The chain uses TRBV6-5 and TRBJ2-7, with 10 bases aligning to TRBD1. With V trimmed by 5 bases and J by 6 bases, 10 bases remained unmatched. CDR3 length: 15 residues. CDR1 is MNHEY, CDR2 SVGAGI, per germline. As DNA, the CDR3 is TGTGCCAGCAGTCCACTGGGACAGGGGATAAGCGAGCAGTACTTC. The encoded protein is CASSPLGQGISEQYF.

This CDR3 reads CASSRPGTGSLETQYF. The CDR3 nucleotides are TGTGCCAGCAGCCGGCCCGGGACAGGGAGTCTTGAGACCCAGTACTTC. The chain uses TRBV5-4 and TRBJ2-5, with 9 bases aligning to TRBD1. The germline V gene encodes CDR1 SGHNT and CDR2 YYREEE (reference sequence). The V and J ends lost 4 bases and 5 bases, in that order; junction bases with no gene match: 12. The CDR3 runs 16 residues.

J is TRBJ1-1 and V is TRBV12-3 or TRBV12-4; 7 bases agree with TRBD1. V lost 6 bases to trimming and J lost 4 bases; unmatched junction nucleotides: 5. The CDR3 is made up of 13 amino acids. CDR3 in amino acids: CASREQGLTEAFF. CDR3 nucleotide sequence: TGTGCCAGCAGGGAACAGGGGCTCACTGAAGCTTTCTTT.

This sequence joins TRBV5-6 and TRBJ2-1, with D perhaps TRBD1 (6 bases). Germline CDR1 SGHDT, CDR2 YYEEEE. The germline V and J ends were trimmed by 4 bases and 7 bases, with 9 bases remaining between them. The CDR3 loop spans 12 amino acids. In nucleotides, the CDR3 is TGTGCCAGCAGCGCCGGGACAAATGAGCAGTTCTTC. This gives the protein CASSAGTNEQFF.

This rearrangement joins TRBV12-3 or TRBV12-4 to TRBJ1-1; 7 bases align to TRBD1. The V segment lost 4 bases and the J segment 10 bases; nucleotides outside the gene matches: 6. The CDR3 is 12 amino acids. CDR3 nucleotide sequence: TGTGCCAGCAGTTCCCAGGGGGATCTAGCTTTCTTT. This gives the protein CASSSQGDLAFF.

The chain has TRBV3-1 (or the pseudogene TRBV3-2) and TRBJ1-2; 10 bases are shared with TRBD1. The V gene's germline CDR1 is LGHDT and CDR2 YNNKEL (reference sequence). The CDR3 is 13 residues long. The V segment lost 3 bases and the J segment 5 bases; nucleotides outside the gene matches: 0. For the CDR3, the DNA is TGTGCCAGCAGCCAGGGACAGGGGTATGGCTACACCTTC. Its protein is CASSQGQGYGYTF.

V usage is TRBV3-1 (or the pseudogene TRBV3-2) and J usage is TRBJ1-1; TRBD1 matches at 8 bases. The V and J ends lost 0 bases and 4 bases, in that order; junction bases with no gene match: 4. This CDR3 contains 15 residues. Germline lookup yields CDR1 LGHDT and CDR2 YNNKEL (reference sequence). CDR3 DNA: TGTGCCAGCAGCCAAGATGTAGGACAGGGCACTGAAGCTTTCTTT. Its translation is CASSQDVGQGTEAFF.

This CDR3 is CASSLGTDSYGYTF. CDR3 nucleotides: TGTGCCAGCAGCTTAGGGACAGACTCCTATGGCTACACCTTC. This chain uses TRBV7-9 with TRBJ1-2; D is perhaps TRBD1 (6 bases). Germline CDR1 SEHNR, CDR2 FQNEAQ (reference sequence). Trimming removed 1 base from V and 4 bases from J, with 10 bases in between. This CDR3 is built from 14 residues.

This rearrangement joins TRBV30 to TRBJ2-1; 8 bases line up with TRBD1. The germline V gene has CDR1 GTSNPN and CDR2 SVGIG (reference sequence). V dropped 0 bases and J dropped 9; count of bases not matched to a gene: 10. This CDR3 comprises 15 residues. As DNA, the CDR3 is TGTGCCTGGAGTGTACCGGACAGGGCGGTGGGTGAGCAGTTCTTC. Translating it yields CAWSVPDRAVGEQFF.

A remark on this clone: This same CDR3 is encoded by further DNA sequences in the sample. J is TRBJ1-1 and V is TRBV19; no definite D call. CDR3 length: 13 residues. Looked up from germline, CDR1 is LNHDA and CDR2 is SQIVND (reference sequence). The ends were cut back, 3 bases at V and 1 base at J, with 6 bases in the middle. The CDR3 reads CASSITGNTEAFF. CDR3 DNA: TGTGCCAGTAGTATTACCGGGAACACTGAAGCTTTCTTT.

Comment on this clone: Because the CDR3's place on the DNA is in doubt, the DNA is left out and the CDR3 is given as listed by TCRdb. The chain employs TRBV5-4 and TRBJ2-5; TRBD2 was called by the table and not checked on the DNA. Ends included, the CDR3 has 13 residues. The germline V gene has CDR1 SGHNT and CDR2 YYREEE (reference sequence). The CDR3 loop reads CASSFGSGETQYF.

This sequence joins TRBV2 and TRBJ1-6; 7 nucleotides line up with TRBD1. The germline V gene encodes CDR1 SNHLY and CDR2 FYNNEI. V was pared by 10 bases and J by 7 bases, with 7 bases of the junction left unmatched. The CDR3 runs to 13 residues. CDR3 region: CAIKTGPNSPLHF. The CDR3 DNA is TGTGCCATTAAGACAGGGCCAAATTCACCCCTCCACTTT.

V usage is TRBV6-5 and J usage is TRBJ2-5, with TRBD1 as a possible D gene (5 bases). Germline V gene lookup returns CDR1 MNHEY and CDR2 SVGAGI. The CDR3 loop spans 15 amino acids. The V end was cut by 7 bases, the J end by 3 bases, with 18 bases between. In DNA, the CDR3 is TGTGCCAGCAATGTACTGGTCAGGGCGGAAGAGACCCAGTACTTC. The encoded protein is CASNVLVRAEETQYF.

In this sample, this clone turned up a few times. This chain connects TRBV7-2 to TRBJ2-7; D not certain. CDR1 and CDR2 from the germline V gene are SGHTA and FQGNSA. The CDR3 contains 13 residues. Trimming removed 0 bases at V and 5 bases at J, with 8 bases between. The CDR3 here is CASSLARFDEQYF. In nucleotides, the CDR3 is TGTGCCAGCAGCTTAGCCAGGTTCGACGAGCAGTACTTC.

The chain recombines TRBV7-2 with TRBJ1-1; weak D call: TRBD1 (6 bases). V was shortened by 4 bases and J by 5 bases, with 17 bases between the two germline ends. Germline values: CDR1 SGHTA, CDR2 FQGNSA. This CDR3 comprises 15 residues. CDR3 DNA: TGTGCCAGCAGCTCCGATTGGGGGGGCCGGACTGAAGCTTTCTTT. Protein: CASSSDWGGRTEAFF.

The V and J genes are TRBV19 and TRBJ1-1; TRBD1 might be the D (6 bases). Trimming took off 0 bases at V and 4 bases at J, with 9 bases between the two ends. The CDR3 contains 14 residues. Germline V gene lookup returns CDR1 LNHDA and CDR2 SQIVND (reference sequence). The DNA of the CDR3 is TGTGCCAGTAGTATAGAGGACAGCTTCACTGAAGCTTTCTTT. Amino acids: CASSIEDSFTEAFF.

Only one count was recorded for this clone. Other DNA sequences from this sample encode an identical CDR3 as well. This chain joins TRBV30 and TRBJ1-1; 7 bases map to TRBD1. This CDR3 has 13 residues. Unmatched junction bases numbered 3, after V lost 4 bases and J lost 1 base. CDR1 is GTSNPN and CDR2 is SVGIG in the germline V gene (reference sequence). CDR3 sequence reads: CAWKRQGNTEAFF. The CDR3, as DNA: TGTGCCTGGAAGCGACAGGGGAACACTGAAGCTTTCTTT.

The count of this clone is one. This chain joins TRBV11-1 and TRBJ2-7; 7 bases align to TRBD1. Trimming at V came to 4 bases and at J to 4 bases, leaving 13 bases not matched to a gene. The CDR3 loop spans 16 amino acids. CDR1 is SGHAT and CDR2 is FQDESV in the germline V gene (reference sequence). The CDR3 is CASSSLGGRGLYEQYF. The DNA for the CDR3 is TGTGCCAGCAGCTCCCTAGGTGGCAGGGGGTTATACGAGCAGTACTTC.

This clone showed up just a few times. The chain employs TRBV12-3 or TRBV12-4 and TRBJ1-2, with TRBD1 as a possible D gene (5 bases). V was cut by 3 bases and J by 4 bases, with 9 bases left in between. CDR3 length: 13 residues. The CDR3 sequence: CASSFRGGYGYTF. CDR3 sequence (DNA): TGTGCCAGCAGTTTTCGGGGGGGCTATGGCTACACCTTC.

This clone occurred a few times. The genes are TRBV20-1 and TRBJ1-2, with D uncertain. V lost 6 bases and J 6 bases, leaving 11 bases between the germline ends. Looked up from germline, CDR1 is DFQATT and CDR2 is SNEGSKA (reference sequence). CDR3 length equals 11 residues. The CDR3 loop reads CSAPRGNGYTF. The CDR3 bases are TGCAGTGCCCCCCGAGGGAATGGCTACACCTTC.

CDR3 bases: TGTGCCAGCAGCCGGGGGGGGACAGATACGCAGTATTTT. The encoded protein is CASSRGGTDTQYF. The gene calls are TRBV7-2 and TRBJ2-3, with 8 bases fitting TRBD2. V was pared by 5 bases and J by 3 bases, with 1 base of the junction left unmatched. CDR3 length: 13 amino acids. From germline, CDR1 is SGHTA and CDR2 FQGNSA. Based on the CDR3 plus reference TRBV7-2 and TRBJ2-3, the full variable domain is GAGVSQSPSNKVTEKGKDVELRCDPISGHTALYWYRQSLGQGLEFLIYFQGNSAPDKSGLPSDRFSAERTGGSVSTLTIQRTQQEDSAVYLCASSRGGTDTQYFGPGTRLTVL.

CDR3: CASGRGQETQYF. In nucleotides, the CDR3 is TGTGCCAGCGGCCGGGGCCAAGAGACCCAGTACTTC. The chain uses TRBV6-6 and TRBJ2-5; TRBD2 might be the D (5 bases). This CDR3 has 12 amino acids. The V end lost 8 bases, the J end lost 1 base, and 8 bases lay between the germline ends. Germline V gives CDR1 MNHNY, CDR2 SVGAGI (reference sequence).

The gene calls are TRBV10-3 and TRBJ2-3; weak D call: TRBD2 (7 bases). V gave up 5 bases and J gave up 0 bases, with 15 bases separating them. Germline lookup yields CDR1 ENHRY and CDR2 SYGVKD. This CDR3 has 16 amino acids. The CDR3 sequence is CAISLSGDTSTDTQYF. In nucleotides, the CDR3 is TGTGCCATCAGTCTAAGCGGGGACACTAGCACAGATACGCAGTATTTT.

The J gene is TRBJ2-3, the V gene TRBV5-4, with unresolved D. The length of the CDR3 is 14 residues. The ends were cut back, 2 bases at V and 2 bases at J, with 9 bases in the middle. Looked up from germline, CDR1 is SGHNT and CDR2 is YYREEE (reference sequence). The CDR3 loop reads CASSFGQNTDTQYF. The CDR3 bases are TGTGCCAGCAGCTTTGGGCAGAACACAGATACGCAGTATTTT.